Ten or more counts support the clone carrying this TCR beta chain. This entry belongs to a study of Graves' ophthalmopathy and Graves' hyperthyroidism. CDR3 length: 15 amino acids. The germline gives CDR1 LGHNT, CDR2 FRNRAP. Trimming took 3 bases from V and 2 from J, leaving 13 bases between them. Using RNA transcripts, the TCR beta CDR3 regions were amplified. HTBI-primed RT-PCR formed the first round, and a multiplex PCR formed the second. Using its own MiXCR run on the multiplex PCR reads, TCRdb lists one record per CDR3 protein. The sample has about 380,000 distinct CDR3 sequences; roughly 15% are singletons.

The clonotype comes from a woman aged 18-29 years with stable Graves' hyperthyroidism. The V call is TRBV12-5, the J call TRBJ1-1; D possibly corresponds to TRBD1 (5 bases). Specimen: peripheral blood. CDR3 bases: TGTGCTAGTGGTTTCCGACAGACGCGAAACACTGAAGCTTTCTTT. It translates to CASGFRQTRNTEAFF.